These 12 T cell receptor beta chains were all obtained from the same sample, sequenced in a study of blood T cell repertoires in COVID-19. Sequencing used immunoSEQ multiplex PCR; TCRdb keeps in-frame clones, though not all of them. The table lists about 380,000 clones, 70% to 90% of them singletons. Source material: PBMCs or T cells enriched from blood (not recorded which). The receptors originated from a man aged 25 to 45 who had recovered from COVID-19.

In its sample, this clone was seen once. This CDR3 is CASSQRGGGTYNEQFF. CDR3 DNA sequence: TGTGCCAGCAGCCAAAGAGGGGGGGGCACCTACAATGAGCAGTTCTTC. The chain joins TRBV3-1 (or the pseudogene TRBV3-2) to TRBJ2-1; TRBD2 might be the D (7 bases). Germline values: CDR1 LGHDT, CDR2 YNNKEL (reference sequence). The ends were cut back, 2 bases at V and 2 bases at J, with 13 bases in the middle. The CDR3 contains 16 residues.

As concerns this clone: Other DNA variants within this sample encode the same CDR3. The chain employs TRBV5-4 and TRBJ1-1, with 8 bases lining up with TRBD1. The CDR3 has 14 residues. Trimming removed 0 bases from V and 5 bases from J; junction bases left unmatched: 3. Germline CDR1 and CDR2: SGHNT and YYREEE (reference sequence). The CDR3 nucleotides read TGTGCCAGCAGCTTGGCAGGGGGCAATACTGAAGCTTTCTTT. It specifies CASSLAGGNTEAFF.

The J gene is TRBJ1-2, the V gene TRBV19, with 10 bases aligning to TRBD1. CDR3 size: 11 residues. Germline trimming cut 10 bases from V and 12 bases from J; bases unmatched to any gene: 8. The germline V gene encodes CDR1 LNHDA and CDR2 SQIVND (reference sequence). The CDR3 protein is CATGPGQGNTF. The CDR3 bases are TGTGCCACCGGACCGGGACAGGGGAACACCTTC.

J is TRBJ2-3 and V is TRBV6-5; 9 positions match TRBD1. Trimming cost V 5 bases and J 6 bases; bases outside gene matches: 6. This CDR3 comprises 14 residues. From germline, CDR1 is MNHEY and CDR2 SVGAGI. CDR3 DNA: TGTGCCAGCAGTCAGACAGGGGGTATCGATACGCAGTATTTT. Protein: CASSQTGGIDTQYF.

This clone was counted once. The CDR3 nucleotides are TGTGCCAGCGGAGGAGGGCCTGGGGCCAACGTCCTGACTTTC. The encoded protein is CASGGGPGANVLTF. The J gene is TRBJ2-6, the V gene TRBV28; TRBD2 might be the D (6 bases). This CDR3 region has 14 residues. CDR1 is MDHEN, CDR2 SYDVKM, per germline. V was pared by 8 bases and J by 2 bases, with 10 bases between.

V and J are TRBV7-9 and TRBJ2-3, with TRBD2 matching 9 bases. CDR1 and CDR2 from the germline V gene are SEHNR and FQNEAQ (reference sequence). With 11 bases clipped from V and 1 base from J, the junction kept 10 bases outside the gene matches. CDR3 size: 15 residues. The CDR3 DNA is TGTGCCGCGAGGACGGCTAGCGGGGGCACAGATACGCAGTATTTT. This translates into CAARTASGGTDTQYF.

The CDR3 sequence: CASSSGGGAQETQYF. In DNA form, the CDR3 reads TGCGCCAGCAGCTCGGGCGGGGGGGCCCAAGAGACCCAGTACTTC. The chain links TRBV5-1 to TRBJ2-5, with 9 bases that match TRBD2. The CDR3 consists of 15 residues. J lost 1 base, V lost 3 bases, and 4 bases had no gene match. Looked up from germline, CDR1 is SGHRS and CDR2 is YFSETQ.

The chain is built from TRBV7-9 and TRBJ1-3, with D possibly being TRBD1 (6 bases). The CDR3 length is 13 residues. CDR1 and CDR2 from the germline V gene are SEHNR and FQNEAQ (reference sequence). The ends were cut back, 4 bases at V and 4 bases at J, with 8 bases in the middle. The CDR3 loop is CASSWTEGNTIYF. CDR3 in DNA: TGTGCCAGCAGCTGGACAGAAGGAAACACCATATATTTT.

This chain connects TRBV12-3 or TRBV12-4 to TRBJ1-5; D gene uncertain. Trimming left V 3 bases short and J 7 bases short, with 7 bases between. This CDR3 is 12 amino acids long. Written as DNA, the CDR3 is TGTGCCAGCAGTTTCGGGAGGCAGCCCCAGCATTTT. This encodes CASSFGRQPQHF.

A single count supports this clone. J is TRBJ1-1 and V is TRBV3-1 (or the pseudogene TRBV3-2); D not resolved. V dropped 2 bases and J dropped 4 bases, with 8 bases sitting between them. The length of the CDR3 is 13 residues. Looked up from germline, CDR1 is LGHDT and CDR2 is YNNKEL (reference sequence). The CDR3 coding sequence is TGTGCCAGCAGCCAATTTGAGAGCACTGAAGCTTTCTTT. Its protein is CASSQFESTEAFF.

The chain employs TRBV7-8 and TRBJ2-3; 7 positions match TRBD1. Germline V gives CDR1 SGHVS, CDR2 FQNEAQ. The CDR3 is 16 residues long. J lost 4 bases, V lost 5 bases, and 12 bases had no gene match. In DNA form, the CDR3 reads TGTGCCAGCAGCGTCCGCGACAGGGAAGGCTCAGATACGCAGTATTTT. This encodes CASSVRDREGSDTQYF.

The genes are TRBV10-3 and TRBJ1-2; 8 bases agree with TRBD1. The CDR3 sequence is 17 residues long. Germline CDR1 is ENHRY and CDR2 is SYGVKD. With 3 bases clipped from V and 5 bases from J, the junction kept 14 bases outside the gene matches. The CDR3 loop is CAISDFPPPGGGYGYTF. CDR3 DNA sequence: TGTGCCATCAGTGACTTTCCCCCACCAGGGGGCGGATATGGCTACACCTTC.